This is a list of T cell receptor beta chains from one sample in a study of T-cell reconstitution after alpha-beta-depleted transplantation in children. MiXCR, applied by TCRdb to the PCR reads, yields one record per CDR3 protein. The table includes about a million distinct CDR3 sequences, 25% to 30% detected once. Here the sequenced sample was PBMCs, mostly from graft donor cells, taken 360 days after TCRalphabeta/CD19-depleted stem cell transplant. The source is a boy in the first two years of life who had a stem cell transplant for SCID, so the T cells may come from the graft donor. Both conserved end residues are part of each CDR3. Each record gives: clone size, D gene, J gene, V gene, CDR3 protein, CDR3 DNA. D genes are given only for firm matches. Clone size appears in some rows only: once, few, many, or a class for an expanded clone.

few,NA,TRBJ2-5,TRBV7-3,CASSLTPPEPQYF,TGTGCCAGCAGCTTAACGCCACCAGAGCCCCAGTACTTC
NA,TRBD1,TRBJ1-1,TRBV5-1,CASSFFGQGNTEAFF,TGCGCCAGCAGCTTCTTTGGACAGGGAAACACTGAAGCTTTCTTT
few,TRBD1,TRBJ2-1,TRBV15,CATSRTGGLNEQFF,TGTGCCACCAGCAGAACAGGGGGCTTGAATGAGCAGTTCTTC
NA,NA,TRBJ2-7,TRBV4-3,CASSQDHSPLYEQYF,TGCGCCAGCAGCCAAGATCATAGCCCCCTCTACGAGCAGTACTTC
NA,NA,TRBJ2-2,TRBV30,CAWTRDSYTGELFF,TGTGCCTGGACCCGGGACTCCTACACCGGGGAGCTGTTTTTT
few,TRBD2,TRBJ2-3,TRBV29-1,CSVGFGEVGGDTQYF,TGCAGCGTTGGGTTTGGTGAGGTGGGGGGGGATACGCAGTATTTT
few,NA,TRBJ1-1,TRBV28,CASSLLGDLMNTEAFF,TGTGCCAGCAGTTTACTTGGTGATTTAATGAACACTGAAGCTTTCTTT
many,TRBD2,TRBJ2-1,TRBV5-1,CASSLGLATYNEQFF,TGTGCCAGTAGCCTGGGACTAGCGACCTACAATGAGCAGTTCTTC
NA,TRBD1,TRBJ2-6,TRBV4-3,CASSQDPGQGFNNVLTF,TGCGCCAGCAGCCAAGACCCGGGACAGGGTTTTAACAACGTCCTGACTTTC
NA,NA,TRBJ2-3,TRBV7-2,CASSWGGPTLTQDTQYF,TGTGCCAGCAGCTGGGGGGGCCCAACCCTAACGCAGGATACGCAGTATTTT
few,NA,TRBJ2-4,TRBV15,CATSRQAVTLAKNIQYF,TGTGCCACCAGCAGGCAGGCAGTTACCCTAGCCAAAAACATTCAGTACTTC
few,NA,TRBJ1-5,TRBV6-1,CASSERSRSGQLRNQPQHF,TGTGCCAGCAGTGAAAGGTCCCGATCCGGACAGTTACGAAATCAGCCCCAGCATTTT
few,TRBD1,TRBJ2-5,TRBV10-3,CAISTTPTGFQETQYF,TGTGCCATCAGCACTACACCGACAGGGTTCCAAGAGACCCAGTACTTC
NA,NA,TRBJ2-2,TRBV9,CASSSDFTGELFF,TGTGCCAGCAGCTCAGACTTCACCGGGGAGCTGTTTTTT
NA,NA,TRBJ2-3,TRBV6-1,CASRRRGSGDTQYF,TGTGCCAGCAGGCGGAGGGGGTCCGGAGATACGCAGTATTTT
NA,NA,TRBJ2-7,TRBV29-1,CSVSWTASYEQYF,TGCAGCGTTTCCTGGACAGCTTCCTACGAGCAGTACTTC
few,NA,TRBJ2-7,TRBV11-2,CASSLEGKTYEQYF,TGTGCCAGCAGCTTAGAGGGTAAAACCTACGAGCAGTACTTC
few,NA,TRBJ2-7,TRBV10-3,CAIGAGRDYEQYF,TGTGCCATCGGGGCCGGGCGAGACTACGAGCAGTACTTC
NA,NA,TRBJ1-4,TRBV7-6,CASSLGGGGTNEKLFF,TGTGCCAGCAGCCTCGGAGGGGGGGGAACTAATGAAAAACTGTTTTTT
NA,NA,TRBJ2-3,TRBV2,CASRDRGPPPLGDTQYF,TGTGCCAGCAGAGACCGGGGGCCTCCACCTCTAGGGGATACGCAGTATTTT
NA,NA,TRBJ1-1,TRBV7-8,CASSLLVSGANTEAFF,TGTGCCAGCAGCTTATTGGTCTCGGGAGCGAACACTGAAGCTTTCTTT
NA,NA,TRBJ2-7,TRBV4-2,CASSQWSGGAYEQYF,TGTGCCAGCAGCCAATGGTCGGGCGGCGCCTACGAGCAGTACTTC
NA,NA,TRBJ1-2,TRBV2,CASTGGQVGYGYTF,TGTGCCAGCACGGGAGGACAAGTGGGCTATGGCTACACCTTC
NA,NA,TRBJ2-3,TRBV9,CASSRDGSTDTQYF,TGTGCCAGCAGCCGCGACGGCTCCACAGATACGCAGTATTTT
NA,NA,TRBJ2-2,TRBV27,CASSNRNTGELFF,TGTGCCAGCTCAAATAGGAACACCGGGGAGCTGTTTTTT
few,NA,TRBJ2-2,TRBV7-6,CASSRRLDNTGELFF,TGTGCCAGCAGCAGACGACTAGATAACACCGGGGAGCTGTTTTTT
NA,TRBD1,TRBJ2-7,TRBV20-1,CSANRDRSPYEQYF,TGCAGTGCTAACCGGGACAGGAGCCCCTACGAGCAGTACTTC
many,NA,TRBJ1-4,TRBV4-1,CASSPTYGLNEKLFF,TGCGCCAGCAGCCCAACGTATGGCCTTAATGAAAAACTGTTTTTT
NA,NA,TRBJ1-1,TRBV6-5,CASSYFTGLNTEAFF,TGTGCCAGCAGTTACTTCACAGGGTTGAACACTGAAGCTTTCTTT
NA,NA,TRBJ2-3,TRBV10-2,CAACFQGTDTQYF,TGCGCCGCCTGCTTTCAGGGGACAGATACGCAGTATTTT
few,TRBD1,TRBJ2-7,TRBV12-5,CASGQGQGGAYEQYF,TGTGCTAGTGGACAAGGACAGGGTGGGGCCTACGAGCAGTACTTC
few,TRBD2,TRBJ2-3,TRBV12-3/TRBV12-4,CASSLGRGGLSTDTQYF,TGTGCCAGCAGTTTGGGGCGGGGGGGCCTGAGCACAGATACGCAGTATTTT
NA,TRBD2,TRBJ2-3,TRBV4-3,CASSQDAAGELTDTQYF,TGCGCCAGCAGCCAAGACGCGGCGGGAGAACTCACAGATACGCAGTATTTT
NA,NA,TRBJ1-5,TRBV3-1,CASSQVLLEQPQHF,TGTGCCAGCAGCCAAGTCCTGTTGGAGCAGCCCCAGCATTTT
NA,TRBD2,TRBJ2-3,TRBV9,CASSPNRLAGTDTQYF,TGTGCCAGCAGCCCCAACAGACTAGCGGGCACAGATACGCAGTATTTT
few,NA,TRBJ2-2,TRBV12-3/TRBV12-4,CASRLRGGGELFF,TGTGCCAGCAGACTGCGGGGAGGCGGGGAGCTGTTTTTT
NA,NA,TRBJ2-5,TRBV29-1,CSVETGVRTQYF,TGCAGCGTTGAAACAGGCGTTCGGACCCAGTACTTC
few,NA,TRBJ1-4,TRBV6-1,CASTWGLNEKLFF,TGTGCCAGCACCTGGGGACTAAATGAAAAACTGTTTTTT
NA,NA,TRBJ1-1,TRBV7-3,CASKKSVNTEAFF,TGTGCCAGCAAAAAGTCGGTGAACACTGAAGCTTTCTTT
NA,NA,TRBJ2-3,TRBV4-1,CASSQDPVGTGTDTQYF,TGCGCCAGCAGCCAAGACCCCGTGGGGACGGGCACAGATACGCAGTATTTT
few,NA,TRBJ1-5,TRBV24-1,CATSAPRAGHSNQPQHF,TGTGCCACCAGTGCCCCCAGAGCAGGCCATAGCAATCAGCCCCAGCATTTT
few,NA,TRBJ2-1,TRBV5-1,CASHLRDNEQFF,TGCGCCAGCCACCTGCGGGACAATGAGCAGTTCTTC